The 11 T cell receptor beta chains below were found in one sample sequenced in a study of blood T cell repertoires in COVID-19. Method: immunoSEQ multiplex PCR; TCRdb's copy keeps in-frame clones and lacks some. The data show around 130,000 clones, approximately 84% seen once. Sequencing was performed on peripheral blood. The source is a human donor in a cohort sampled during active COVID-19.

J is TRBJ2-7 and V is TRBV5-6; D perhaps matches TRBD2 (6 bases). Trimming removed 3 bases from V and 3 bases from J, with 13 bases in between. Germline CDR1 SGHDT, CDR2 YYEEEE. The CDR3 sequence is 14 residues long. In DNA form, the CDR3 reads TGTGCCAGCAGCTGGGGACCGGACTACTACGAGCAGTACTTC. Translating it yields CASSWGPDYYEQYF.

The chain links TRBV30 to TRBJ2-7; 9 nucleotides line up with TRBD1. The junction had 4 bases not matched to a gene; V was cut back by 3 bases and J by 1 base. Germline loops: CDR1 GTSNPN, CDR2 SVGIG (reference sequence). The CDR3 has 14 residues. The CDR3 here is CAWRKGQGSYEQYF. The DNA of the CDR3 is TGTGCCTGGAGGAAGGGACAGGGATCCTACGAGCAGTACTTC.

In its sample, this clone was seen a few times. V gene TRBV6-5 combines with J gene TRBJ1-2, with unresolved D. This CDR3 region has 14 residues. Germline lookup yields CDR1 MNHEY and CDR2 SVGAGI. Trimming cost V 4 bases and J 4 bases, with 13 bases left between them. CDR3 sequence reads: CASSFSGRSYGYTF. The CDR3 DNA reads TGTGCCAGCAGTTTCTCGGGCAGAAGCTATGGCTACACCTTC.

The rearrangement links TRBV10-2 to TRBJ1-4, with a tentative D call TRBD1 (6 bases). The ends were cut back, 3 bases at V and 10 bases at J, with 15 bases in the middle. The CDR3 runs 14 residues. Germline CDR1 reads WSHSY; CDR2 reads SAAADI. The CDR3 DNA follows: TGCGCCAGCAGTGAAATTCAGGGGAGGGGAAAACTGTTTTTT. Translated, it gives CASSEIQGRGKLFF.

The chain recombines TRBV5-4 with TRBJ2-5; 8 positions match TRBD2. Germline CDR1 is SGHNT and CDR2 is YYREEE (reference sequence). The CDR3 is 17 amino acids. V dropped 4 bases and J dropped 5; count of bases not matched to a gene: 16. The CDR3 loop is CASSLRTSIGNWETQYF. The CDR3 nucleotides are TGTGCCAGCAGCCTACGGACTAGCATTGGGAACTGGGAGACCCAGTACTTC.

CDR3 in DNA: TGTGCCAGTAGCCTGACTAGATCAGTCGGGGAGCTGTTTTTT. It is translated as CASSLTRSVGELFF. The chain links TRBV19 to TRBJ2-2, with D tentatively TRBD2 (6 bases). The CDR3 contains 14 residues. V was clipped by 6 bases and J by 7 bases, with 15 bases between them. Germline lookup yields CDR1 LNHDA and CDR2 SQIVND (reference sequence). Using reference TRBV19 and TRBJ2-2 for the parts outside the CDR3, the full variable domain is DGGITQSPKYLFRKEGQNVTLSCEQNLNHDAMYWYRQDPGQGLRLIYYSQIVNDFQKGDIAEGYSVSREKKESFPLTVTSAQKNPTAFYLCASSLTRSVGELFFGEGSRLTVL.

The rearrangement uses TRBV7-8 and TRBJ2-5; 8 bases match TRBD2. J was trimmed by 5 bases and V by 7 bases; bases with no gene match: 9. Germline loops: CDR1 SGHVS, CDR2 FQNEAQ. The CDR3 consists of 14 residues. The CDR3 DNA reads TGTGCCAGCAATCCCGGGGGGGCCCGGGAGACCCAGTACTTC. Protein: CASNPGGARETQYF.

The chain combines TRBV29-1 with TRBJ1-4, with 7 nucleotides matching TRBD1. The ends lost 6 bases at V and 5 bases at J; junction bases unmatched: 9. The CDR3 is 14 residues long. The germline V gene has CDR1 SQVTM and CDR2 ANQGSEA. The CDR3 protein is CSVQPGGKNEKLFF. The CDR3 coding sequence is TGCAGCGTACAACCAGGGGGGAAAAATGAAAAACTGTTTTTT.

This chain links TRBV5-1 with TRBJ2-7; 12 bases fit TRBD2. The CDR3 runs 16 residues. The germline gives CDR1 SGHRS, CDR2 YFSETQ. The ends lost 5 bases at V and 0 bases at J; junction bases unmatched: 6. The CDR3 DNA is TGCGCCAGCAGGACTAGCGGGGGACTTAGCTCCTACGAGCAGTACTTC. Amino acids: CASRTSGGLSSYEQYF.

The count of this clone is one. This chain joins TRBV27 and TRBJ2-7, with 8 bases lining up with TRBD1. The junction had 11 bases not matched to a gene; V was cut back by 6 bases and J by 1 base. CDR3 size: 16 residues. Germline loops: CDR1 MNHEY, CDR2 SMNVEV (reference sequence). The chain's CDR3 is CASSLAGTGPSYEQYF. As DNA, the CDR3 is TGTGCCAGCAGCTTAGCCGGGACAGGCCCATCCTACGAGCAGTACTTC.

V is TRBV25-1 and J is TRBJ2-5; TRBD1 matches at 7 bases. The CDR3 length is 12 residues. Trimming removed 6 bases from V and 4 bases from J; junction bases left unmatched: 2. The germline V gene has CDR1 MGHDK and CDR2 SYGVNS. CDR3 nucleotides: TGTGCCAGCAGCCCAGGGGGAGAGACCCAGTACTTC. It yields the protein CASSPGGETQYF. The full variable domain, its missing parts supplied by reference TRBV25-1 and TRBJ2-5, is EADIYQTPRYLVIGTGKKITLECSQTMGHDKMYWYQQDPGMELHLIHYSYGVNSTEKGDLSSESTVSRIRTEHFPLTLESARPSHTSQYLCASSPGGETQYFGPGTRLLVL.